This note documents a single T cell receptor (beta chain) sequence. Its antigen is unknown. Base qualities are missing; no much larger clone stands one base away. V and J are trimmed by 6 bases and 3 bases, and the gene matches miss 6 bases of the junction. For CDR1 and CDR2, the germline V gene lists SNHLY and FYNNEI. The CDR3 starts with the cysteine, ends with the phenylalanine, and has 16 residues. Only the CDR3 part of the read is kept: 48 bases, read in frame from the first base. These data originate in a study of T cell repertoires in cytomegalovirus infection (dated by TCRdb to between 2018 and 2021). In the study overall: Donor HLA type was relevant to the analysis, because carriage of CMV infection together with the matching HLA type was indicated by public TCR beta signatures.

Sequenced using an Illumina HiSeq 1500. Using fastp trimming at Q25 and MiXCR clonotype assembly, TCRdb reanalyzed the public sequencing data and kept in-frame beta chains. Every entry covers one CDR3 protein and lists the most common genes and DNA from its rows. Present in this sample are some 160,000 distinct CDR3 sequences, about a sixth of which were seen just once. The ten largest clones take up approximately 18% of the sample. General findings and caveats noted by the study authors: In both this cohort and an independent roughly 350-donor cohort, the cumulative frequency of public TCR beta family members distinguished carriers of CMV infection plus the relevant HLA type. The ex vivo response was dominated by HLA-C-restricted CMV-specific TCR beta clonotypes, which also provided the single most frequent clonotype in two of eight donors.

Here the chain combines TRBV2 and TRBJ1-4, with 11 bases aligning to TRBD1. The sequence came from a human donor in good health (CMV status not recorded). Some clones in this sample may be carry-over from other donors' samples. Specimen: CD8+ T cells from PBMCs. CDR3 region: CASRRTGGGSNEKLFF. The DNA sequence reads TGTGCCAGCAGACGGACAGGGGGCGGATCTAATGAAAAACTGTTTTTT.